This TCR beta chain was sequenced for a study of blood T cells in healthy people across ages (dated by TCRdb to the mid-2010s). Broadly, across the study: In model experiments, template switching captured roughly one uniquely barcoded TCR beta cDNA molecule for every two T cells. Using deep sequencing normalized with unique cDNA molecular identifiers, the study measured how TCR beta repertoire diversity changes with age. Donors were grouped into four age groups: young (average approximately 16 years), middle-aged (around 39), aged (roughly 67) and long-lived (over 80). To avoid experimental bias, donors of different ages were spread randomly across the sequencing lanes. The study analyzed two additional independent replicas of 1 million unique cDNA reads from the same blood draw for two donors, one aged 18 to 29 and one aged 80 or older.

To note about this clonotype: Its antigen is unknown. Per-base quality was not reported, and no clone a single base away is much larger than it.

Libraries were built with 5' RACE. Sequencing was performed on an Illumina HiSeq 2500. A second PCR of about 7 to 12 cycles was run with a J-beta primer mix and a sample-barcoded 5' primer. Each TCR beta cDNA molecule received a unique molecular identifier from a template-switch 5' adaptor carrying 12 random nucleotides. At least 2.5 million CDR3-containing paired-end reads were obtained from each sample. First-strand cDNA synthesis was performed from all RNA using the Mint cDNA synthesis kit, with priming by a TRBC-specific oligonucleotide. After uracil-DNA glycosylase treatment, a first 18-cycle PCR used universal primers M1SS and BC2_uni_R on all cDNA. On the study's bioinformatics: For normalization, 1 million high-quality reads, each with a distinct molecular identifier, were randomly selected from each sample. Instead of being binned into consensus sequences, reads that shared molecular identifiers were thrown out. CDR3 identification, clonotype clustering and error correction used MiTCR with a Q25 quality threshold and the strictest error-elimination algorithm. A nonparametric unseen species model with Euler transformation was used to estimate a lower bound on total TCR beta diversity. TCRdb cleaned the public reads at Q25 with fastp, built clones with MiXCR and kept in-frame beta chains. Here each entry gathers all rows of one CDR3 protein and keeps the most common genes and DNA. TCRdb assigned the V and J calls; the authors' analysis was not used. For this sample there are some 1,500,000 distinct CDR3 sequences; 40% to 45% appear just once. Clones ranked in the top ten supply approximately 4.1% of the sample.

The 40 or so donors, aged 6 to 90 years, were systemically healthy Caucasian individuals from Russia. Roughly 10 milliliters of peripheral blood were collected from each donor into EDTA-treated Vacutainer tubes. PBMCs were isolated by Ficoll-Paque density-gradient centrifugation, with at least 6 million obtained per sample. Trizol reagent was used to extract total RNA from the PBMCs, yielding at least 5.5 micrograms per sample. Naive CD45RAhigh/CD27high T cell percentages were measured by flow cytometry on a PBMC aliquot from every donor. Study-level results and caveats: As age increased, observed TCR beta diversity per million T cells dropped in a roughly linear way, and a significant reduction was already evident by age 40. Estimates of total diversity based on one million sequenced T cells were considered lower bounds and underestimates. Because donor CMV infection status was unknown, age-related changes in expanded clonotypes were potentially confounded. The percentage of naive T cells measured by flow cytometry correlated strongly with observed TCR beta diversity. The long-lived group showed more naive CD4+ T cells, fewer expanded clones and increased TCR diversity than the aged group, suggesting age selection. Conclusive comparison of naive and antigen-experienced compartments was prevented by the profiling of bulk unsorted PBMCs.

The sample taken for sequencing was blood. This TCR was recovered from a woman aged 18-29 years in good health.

The CDR3 protein is CASSVRLADEQFF. Here is the DNA: TGTGCCAGCAGCGTAAGGTTAGCCGATGAGCAGTTCTTC. The rearrangement combines TRBV7-2 with TRBJ2-1; no D gene can be assigned with confidence. Trimming costs V 5 bases and J 8 bases, and their ends lie 13 bases apart. The CDR3 goes from the cysteine to the phenylalanine over 13 residues. The retained sequence is limited to the CDR3, 39 bases, with the frame set at the first base. The germline V gene sets CDR1 to SGHTA and CDR2 to FQGNSA.